This is a list of T cell receptor beta chains from one sample in a study of blood T cells in healthy people across ages. Using its own MiXCR run on the 5' RACE reads, TCRdb lists one record per CDR3 protein. The table lists about 1.6 million distinct CDR3 sequences, about 35% of them singletons. Material: blood. The receptors were sampled from a woman aged 25-40 years in good health. Both conserved end residues are part of each CDR3. The D gene is left open where the match is weak. Clone size is shown for a subset of rows, as once, few, many or a class of expanded clone.

cdr3_nt: TGTGCCAACAGCTTAGGGCAGGCAGGGAAGACCCAGTACTTC; cdr3_aa: CANSLGQAGKTQYF; v_call: TRBV7-2; d_call: .; j_call: TRBJ2-5; cdr3_length: 14; clone_size: few
cdr3_nt: TGCGCCAGCAGCCCGGGCTCTAGCGGGAGTAAGGAGACCCAGTACTTC; cdr3_aa: CASSPGSSGSKETQYF; v_call: TRBV5-1; d_call: TRBD2; j_call: TRBJ2-5; cdr3_length: 16; clone_size: .
cdr3_nt: TGTGCCAGCAGTTTCAGGTTGGAAACCACAGATACGCAGTATTTT; cdr3_aa: CASSFRLETTDTQYF; v_call: TRBV12-3/TRBV12-4; d_call: .; j_call: TRBJ2-3; cdr3_length: 15; clone_size: few
cdr3_nt: TGTGCCAGCAGTTACCAAGGGGAGGTATACACTCAGCTTTACGAGCAGTACTTC; cdr3_aa: CASSYQGEVYTQLYEQYF; v_call: TRBV6-7; d_call: .; j_call: TRBJ2-7; cdr3_length: 18; clone_size: .
cdr3_nt: TGTGCCAGCAGCTCGTACGTGGGAGGCAATCAGCCCCAGCATTTT; cdr3_aa: CASSSYVGGNQPQHF; v_call: TRBV7-9; d_call: .; j_call: TRBJ1-5; cdr3_length: 15; clone_size: few
cdr3_nt: TGTACCAGCAGGACAAACAGGGTCCCTTGGGAAAAACTGTTTTTT; cdr3_aa: CTSRTNRVPWEKLFF; v_call: TRBV12-3/TRBV12-4; d_call: .; j_call: TRBJ1-4; cdr3_length: 15; clone_size: .
cdr3_nt: TGTGCCAGCAGCCAAGATGGGGGACTAGCGGGGGGGCCTCGAGATACGCAGTATTTT; cdr3_aa: CASSQDGGLAGGPRDTQYF; v_call: TRBV3-1; d_call: TRBD2; j_call: TRBJ2-3; cdr3_length: 19; clone_size: once
cdr3_nt: TGTGCCAGCTCACCAAGAGGACAGGGAGGGACCTACGAGCAGTACTTC; cdr3_aa: CASSPRGQGGTYEQYF; v_call: TRBV18; d_call: .; j_call: TRBJ2-7; cdr3_length: 16; clone_size: .
cdr3_nt: TGCAGTGCTAGTGCCGAAGGGGACAGGGGCTCCTACGAGCAGTACTTC; cdr3_aa: CSASAEGDRGSYEQYF; v_call: TRBV20-1; d_call: TRBD1; j_call: TRBJ2-7; cdr3_length: 16; clone_size: .
cdr3_nt: TGTGCCGGATCAATAGCGGGGGGGTCAGATACGCAGTATTTT; cdr3_aa: CAGSIAGGSDTQYF; v_call: TRBV6-1; d_call: TRBD2; j_call: TRBJ2-3; cdr3_length: 14; clone_size: .
cdr3_nt: TGTGCCAGCAGCTTAGCGCGGGATAGCGGGAGGATCAACAATGAGCAGTTCTTC; cdr3_aa: CASSLARDSGRINNEQFF; v_call: TRBV7-9; d_call: TRBD2; j_call: TRBJ2-1; cdr3_length: 18; clone_size: .
cdr3_nt: TGTGCCAGCAGTGCCCTACTAGCGGGGGGGTTTAATGAGCAGTTCTTC; cdr3_aa: CASSALLAGGFNEQFF; v_call: TRBV25-1; d_call: TRBD2; j_call: TRBJ2-1; cdr3_length: 16; clone_size: .
cdr3_nt: TGTGCCAGCAGCAGCGGACTAGCGGGGGCCCCAAAACCCTACGAGCAGTACTTC; cdr3_aa: CASSSGLAGAPKPYEQYF; v_call: TRBV7-8; d_call: TRBD2; j_call: TRBJ2-7; cdr3_length: 18; clone_size: few
cdr3_nt: TGTGCCAGCAGCGCTCCCCGGGACAGCTACGAGCAGTACTTC; cdr3_aa: CASSAPRDSYEQYF; v_call: TRBV7-9; d_call: TRBD1; j_call: TRBJ2-7; cdr3_length: 14; clone_size: .
cdr3_nt: TGTGCCAGCAGCGTAGGTCCCCGGCGGACCTACGAGCAGTACTTC; cdr3_aa: CASSVGPRRTYEQYF; v_call: TRBV9; d_call: .; j_call: TRBJ2-7; cdr3_length: 15; clone_size: .
cdr3_nt: TGCGCCAGCAGCTTCAGGGAGACAGATGAAAAACTGTTTTTT; cdr3_aa: CASSFRETDEKLFF; v_call: TRBV5-1; d_call: .; j_call: TRBJ1-4; cdr3_length: 14; clone_size: few
cdr3_nt: TGTGCCTGGAGTGTCTCGTGGGACTCCTACGAGCAGTACTTC; cdr3_aa: CAWSVSWDSYEQYF; v_call: TRBV30; d_call: .; j_call: TRBJ2-7; cdr3_length: 14; clone_size: .
cdr3_nt: TGCAGCTCACTTCTTACGTACAATGAGCAGTTCTTC; cdr3_aa: CSSLLTYNEQFF; v_call: TRBV29-1; d_call: .; j_call: TRBJ2-1; cdr3_length: 12; clone_size: few
cdr3_nt: TGTGCCAGCGGTTTAAGTGCTAACTATGGCTGCACCTTC; cdr3_aa: CASGLSANYGCTF; v_call: TRBV12-3/TRBV12-4; d_call: .; j_call: TRBJ1-2; cdr3_length: 13; clone_size: .
cdr3_nt: TGTGCCAGCAGTTTCTCCCAGACTAGCGGGAGAAGGTACGAGCAGTACTTC; cdr3_aa: CASSFSQTSGRRYEQYF; v_call: TRBV27; d_call: TRBD2; j_call: TRBJ2-7; cdr3_length: 17; clone_size: few
cdr3_nt: TGTGCCAGCAGCGCACAGGGACAGGGGAGATGGACAGATACGCAGTATTTT; cdr3_aa: CASSAQGQGRWTDTQYF; v_call: TRBV6-1; d_call: TRBD1; j_call: TRBJ2-3; cdr3_length: 17; clone_size: .
cdr3_nt: TGCAGCGTACTAGCGGGCCTTTACAATGAGCAGTTCTTC; cdr3_aa: CSVLAGLYNEQFF; v_call: TRBV29-1; d_call: TRBD2; j_call: TRBJ2-1; cdr3_length: 13; clone_size: many
cdr3_nt: TGTGCCACCAGCCATGACTTTACCCGAAACAATGAGCAGTTCTTC; cdr3_aa: CATSHDFTRNNEQFF; v_call: TRBV15; d_call: .; j_call: TRBJ2-1; cdr3_length: 15; clone_size: many
cdr3_nt: TGCACTGGACAGCTCCCGAGTGGCTACACCTTC; cdr3_aa: CTGQLPSGYTF; v_call: TRBV20-1; d_call: .; j_call: TRBJ1-2; cdr3_length: 11; clone_size: few
cdr3_nt: TGCGCCAGCAGCCAAGCAACCCAAGAGACCCAGTACTTC; cdr3_aa: CASSQATQETQYF; v_call: TRBV4-1; d_call: .; j_call: TRBJ2-5; cdr3_length: 13; clone_size: few
cdr3_nt: TGTGCCAACAGCTTCCCATTACAAGGTGCCTACAATGAGCAGTTCTTC; cdr3_aa: CANSFPLQGAYNEQFF; v_call: TRBV7-9; d_call: .; j_call: TRBJ2-1; cdr3_length: 16; clone_size: .
cdr3_nt: TGCGCCAGCAGCTTTTCCCTGGGCTCCTACAATGAGCAGTTCTTC; cdr3_aa: CASSFSLGSYNEQFF; v_call: TRBV5-1; d_call: .; j_call: TRBJ2-1; cdr3_length: 15; clone_size: .
cdr3_nt: TGTGCCACCAGCAGAGAACCGTTCATCAAACACAATGAGCAGTTCTTC; cdr3_aa: CATSREPFIKHNEQFF; v_call: TRBV15; d_call: .; j_call: TRBJ2-1; cdr3_length: 16; clone_size: .
cdr3_nt: TGCGCCAGCAGCCAAGTTAATCAGTGGGGGCGCGAGCAGTACTTC; cdr3_aa: CASSQVNQWGREQYF; v_call: TRBV4-1; d_call: .; j_call: TRBJ2-7; cdr3_length: 15; clone_size: few
cdr3_nt: TGTGCCATCAGTGACTTCGGGTTGGCCGCCGAATACAATGAGCAGTTCTTC; cdr3_aa: CAISDFGLAAEYNEQFF; v_call: TRBV10-3; d_call: .; j_call: TRBJ2-1; cdr3_length: 17; clone_size: few
cdr3_nt: TGTGCCTGGAGTGGGCCGAGCTCTGAGTCGGATACGCAGTATTTT; cdr3_aa: CAWSGPSSESDTQYF; v_call: TRBV30; d_call: .; j_call: TRBJ2-3; cdr3_length: 15; clone_size: few
cdr3_nt: TGTGCCAGCAGTCCCCGGAAGGCGGCTGGGGGTGAGCAGTTCTTC; cdr3_aa: CASSPRKAAGGEQFF; v_call: TRBV12-3/TRBV12-4; d_call: .; j_call: TRBJ2-1; cdr3_length: 15; clone_size: .
cdr3_nt: TGCGCCAGCAGCCAGGCCCACACCGGGACAGGGGTTAGGTATGAGCAGTTCTTC; cdr3_aa: CASSQAHTGTGVRYEQFF; v_call: TRBV4-1; d_call: TRBD1; j_call: TRBJ2-1; cdr3_length: 18; clone_size: few
cdr3_nt: TGTGCCATCAGTGAGGGGGTACCTAGCACAGATACGCAGTATTTT; cdr3_aa: CAISEGVPSTDTQYF; v_call: TRBV10-3; d_call: .; j_call: TRBJ2-3; cdr3_length: 15; clone_size: many
cdr3_nt: TGCAGTGCTACTATCGGGGTCGCGGGCAATGAGCAGTTCTTC; cdr3_aa: CSATIGVAGNEQFF; v_call: TRBV20-1; d_call: .; j_call: TRBJ2-1; cdr3_length: 14; clone_size: .
cdr3_nt: TGTGCCAGCAGTGGCTACAGGGTAATTGGCGGGGGGCGAACCTACAATGAGCAGTTCTTC; cdr3_aa: CASSGYRVIGGGRTYNEQFF; v_call: TRBV6-1; d_call: TRBD2; j_call: TRBJ2-1; cdr3_length: 20; clone_size: .
cdr3_nt: TGTGCCAGTAGTGTGTCTAGGGACAGGGAAGACTACAATGAGCAGTTCTTC; cdr3_aa: CASSVSRDREDYNEQFF; v_call: TRBV19; d_call: TRBD1; j_call: TRBJ2-1; cdr3_length: 17; clone_size: .
cdr3_nt: TGCAGTGCTCCAGACTTTGGACAGAACACTGAAGCTTTCTTT; cdr3_aa: CSAPDFGQNTEAFF; v_call: TRBV20-1; d_call: .; j_call: TRBJ1-1; cdr3_length: 14; clone_size: .
cdr3_nt: TGTGCCAGCAGTTTAGATATGGGCCAGGCGATCAATGAGCAGTTCTTC; cdr3_aa: CASSLDMGQAINEQFF; v_call: TRBV12-3/TRBV12-4; d_call: .; j_call: TRBJ2-1; cdr3_length: 16; clone_size: .
cdr3_nt: TGTGCCACCAAAGCGGGACGCTACAATGAGCAGTTCTTC; cdr3_aa: CATKAGRYNEQFF; v_call: TRBV24-1; d_call: TRBD2; j_call: TRBJ2-1; cdr3_length: 13; clone_size: .
cdr3_nt: TGCAGTGCTACACTAGGGAGCTCCTACAATGAGCAGTTCTTC; cdr3_aa: CSATLGSSYNEQFF; v_call: TRBV20-1; d_call: .; j_call: TRBJ2-1; cdr3_length: 14; clone_size: .
cdr3_nt: TGTGCCAGCAGTGCGGCGGGGGTCCAGGGTGAGCAGTTCTTC; cdr3_aa: CASSAAGVQGEQFF; v_call: TRBV25-1; d_call: TRBD2; j_call: TRBJ2-1; cdr3_length: 14; clone_size: .
cdr3_nt: TGTGCCAGCACTCAGGATGGGGGGAACACTGAAGCTTTCTTT; cdr3_aa: CASTQDGGNTEAFF; v_call: TRBV12-3/TRBV12-4; d_call: .; j_call: TRBJ1-1; cdr3_length: 14; clone_size: .
cdr3_nt: TGTGCCAGCAGTCCTCGGGGACACCCTTATGGCTACACCTTC; cdr3_aa: CASSPRGHPYGYTF; v_call: TRBV27; d_call: .; j_call: TRBJ1-2; cdr3_length: 14; clone_size: many
cdr3_nt: TGTGCCAGCACCGACAGGGGGAAATCTGGCTACACCTTC; cdr3_aa: CASTDRGKSGYTF; v_call: TRBV27; d_call: TRBD1; j_call: TRBJ1-2; cdr3_length: 13; clone_size: few
cdr3_nt: TGTGCCAGCAGCTTATTCGGTATACAGTACTTC; cdr3_aa: CASSLFGIQYF; v_call: TRBV7-2; d_call: .; j_call: TRBJ2-4; cdr3_length: 11; clone_size: .
cdr3_nt: TGCAGCGTTGTTTCCGGGACAGACAGATACGAGCAGTACTTC; cdr3_aa: CSVVSGTDRYEQYF; v_call: TRBV29-1; d_call: TRBD1; j_call: TRBJ2-7; cdr3_length: 14; clone_size: few
cdr3_nt: TGTGCCAGCTCTCCTAATCAGCTCCCAGATACGCAGTATTTT; cdr3_aa: CASSPNQLPDTQYF; v_call: TRBV7-6; d_call: .; j_call: TRBJ2-3; cdr3_length: 14; clone_size: few
cdr3_nt: TGTGCCCTTGGGACGCTCAATGAGCAGTTCTTC; cdr3_aa: CALGTLNEQFF; v_call: TRBV28; d_call: .; j_call: TRBJ2-1; cdr3_length: 11; clone_size: few